Shown below are 2 T cell receptor beta chains from a single sample sequenced in a study of blood T cell repertoires in COVID-19 (dated by TCRdb to between 2020 and 2021). Preparation of the library involved the immunoSEQ multiplex PCR assay. TCRdb carries this immuneACCESS record with in-frame sequences only. Its versions omit some clonotypes, under half of them owing to an unresolved V gene in the studies checked, with the rest unexplained. The sample contains 70,000 to 95,000 clones, around 80% of them found a single time. Jointly, the top ten make up 21% of the sample. Sequencing was performed on peripheral blood. The receptors originated from a human donor in a cohort sampled during active COVID-19.

The chain has TRBV7-9 and TRBJ1-6, with D possibly matching TRBD1 (6 bases). Trimming removed 5 bases at V and 7 bases at J, with 12 bases between. In germline, CDR1 is SEHNR, CDR2 FQNEAQ (reference sequence). The CDR3 spans 14 residues. The CDR3 is CASSTGTDNSPLHF. CDR3 nucleotide sequence: TGTGCCAGCAGCACAGGGACCGACAATTCACCCCTCCACTTT.

This rearrangement joins TRBV5-1 to TRBJ2-1; 9 nucleotides match TRBD2. The germline CDR1 and CDR2 sequences are SGHRS and YFSETQ. CDR3 length equals 14 residues. V was pared by 7 bases and J by 4 bases, with 6 bases of the junction left unmatched. The CDR3 DNA follows: TGCGCCAGCGGGAGCGGGGGGTTATACAATGAGCAGTTCTTC. This translates into CASGSGGLYNEQFF. The full variable domain, completed using reference TRBV5-1 and TRBJ2-1, is KAGVTQTPRYLIKTRGQQVTLSCSPISGHRSVSWYQQTPGQGLQFLFEYFSETQRNKGNFPGRFSGRQFSNSRSEMNVSTLELGDSALYLCASGSGGLYNEQFFGPGTRLTVL.